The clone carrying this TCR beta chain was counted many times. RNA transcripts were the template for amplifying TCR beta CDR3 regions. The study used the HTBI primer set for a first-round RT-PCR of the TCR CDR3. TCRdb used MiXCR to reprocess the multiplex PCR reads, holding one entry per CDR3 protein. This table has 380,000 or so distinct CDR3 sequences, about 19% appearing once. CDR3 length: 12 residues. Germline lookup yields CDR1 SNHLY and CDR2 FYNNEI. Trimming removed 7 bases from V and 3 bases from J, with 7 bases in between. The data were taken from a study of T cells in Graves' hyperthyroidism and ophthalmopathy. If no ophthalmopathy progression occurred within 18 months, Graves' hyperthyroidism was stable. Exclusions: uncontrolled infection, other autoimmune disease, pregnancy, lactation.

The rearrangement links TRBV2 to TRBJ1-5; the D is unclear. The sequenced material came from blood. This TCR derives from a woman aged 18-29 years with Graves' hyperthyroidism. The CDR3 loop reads CASNSPNQPQHF. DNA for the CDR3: TGTGCCAGCAACAGCCCCAATCAGCCCCAGCATTTT.